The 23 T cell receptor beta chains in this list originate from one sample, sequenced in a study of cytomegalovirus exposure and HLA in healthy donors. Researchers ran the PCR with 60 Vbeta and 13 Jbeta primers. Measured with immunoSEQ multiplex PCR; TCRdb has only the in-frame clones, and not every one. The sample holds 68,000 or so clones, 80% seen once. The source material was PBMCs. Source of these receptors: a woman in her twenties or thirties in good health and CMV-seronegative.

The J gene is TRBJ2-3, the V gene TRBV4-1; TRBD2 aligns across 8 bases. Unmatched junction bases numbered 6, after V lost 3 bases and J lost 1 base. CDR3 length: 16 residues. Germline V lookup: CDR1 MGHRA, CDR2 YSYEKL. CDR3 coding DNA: TGCGCCAGCAGCCAGGCCGGGACTAGGGGCACAGATACGCAGTATTTT. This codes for CASSQAGTRGTDTQYF.

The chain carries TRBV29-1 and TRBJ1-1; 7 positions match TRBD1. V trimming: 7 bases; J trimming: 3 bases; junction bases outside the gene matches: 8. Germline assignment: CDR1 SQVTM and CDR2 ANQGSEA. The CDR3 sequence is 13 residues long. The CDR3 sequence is CSAVGQGDTEAFF. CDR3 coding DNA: TGCAGCGCCGTGGGTCAGGGGGACACTGAAGCTTTCTTT. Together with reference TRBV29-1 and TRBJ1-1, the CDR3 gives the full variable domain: SAVISQKPSRDICQRGTSLTIQCQVDSQVTMMFWYRQQPGQSLTLIATANQGSEATYESGFVIDKFPISRPNLTFSTLTVSNMSPEDSSIYLCSAVGQGDTEAFFGQGTRLTVV.

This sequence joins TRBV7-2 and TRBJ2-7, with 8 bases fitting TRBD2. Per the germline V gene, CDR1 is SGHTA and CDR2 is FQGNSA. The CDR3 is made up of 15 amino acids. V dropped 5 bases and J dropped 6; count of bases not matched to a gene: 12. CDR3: CASSPAGGIHSEQYF. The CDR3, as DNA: TGTGCCAGCAGCCCTGCGGGGGGCATACACAGCGAGCAGTACTTC. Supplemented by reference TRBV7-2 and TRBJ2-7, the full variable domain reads GAGVSQSPSNKVTEKGKDVELRCDPISGHTALYWYRQSLGQGLEFLIYFQGNSAPDKSGLPSDRFSAERTGGSVSTLTIQRTQQEDSAVYLCASSPAGGIHSEQYFGPGTRLTVT.

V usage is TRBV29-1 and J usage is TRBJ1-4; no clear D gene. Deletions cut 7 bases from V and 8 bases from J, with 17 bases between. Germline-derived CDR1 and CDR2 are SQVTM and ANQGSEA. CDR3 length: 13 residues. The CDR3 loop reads CSAGVAGLEKLFF. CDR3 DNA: TGCAGCGCCGGGGTGGCGGGCTTAGAAAAACTGTTTTTT.

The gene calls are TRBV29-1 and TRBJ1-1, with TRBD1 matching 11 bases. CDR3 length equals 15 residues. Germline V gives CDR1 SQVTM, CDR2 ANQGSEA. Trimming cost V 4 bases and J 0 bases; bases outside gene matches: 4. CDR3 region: CSVADRGQMNTEAFF. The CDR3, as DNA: TGCAGCGTTGCGGACAGGGGGCAAATGAACACTGAAGCTTTCTTT.

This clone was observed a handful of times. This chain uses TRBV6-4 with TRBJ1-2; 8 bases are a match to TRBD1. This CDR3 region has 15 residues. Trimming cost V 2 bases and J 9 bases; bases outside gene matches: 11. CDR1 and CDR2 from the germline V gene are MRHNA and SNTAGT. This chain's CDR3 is CASSDAGGQGGSYTF. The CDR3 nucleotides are TGTGCCAGCAGTGACGCCGGTGGACAGGGAGGTAGCTACACCTTC.

The CDR3 DNA reads TGCAGCGTTACAACGACAGGGTACTCTGGGGCCAACGTCCTGACTTTC. Translation: CSVTTTGYSGANVLTF. The rearrangement joins TRBV29-1 to TRBJ2-6; 7 nucleotides align to TRBD1. Germline values: CDR1 SQVTM, CDR2 ANQGSEA. V trimming: 5 bases; J trimming: 0 bases; junction bases outside the gene matches: 7. This CDR3 spans 16 amino acids.

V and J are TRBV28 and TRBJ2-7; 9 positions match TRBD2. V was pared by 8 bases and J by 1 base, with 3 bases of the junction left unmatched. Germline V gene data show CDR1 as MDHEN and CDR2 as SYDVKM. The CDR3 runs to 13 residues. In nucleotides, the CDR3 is TGTGCCAGCGGTAGCGGGGGATCCTACGAGCAGTACTTC. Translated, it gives CASGSGGSYEQYF. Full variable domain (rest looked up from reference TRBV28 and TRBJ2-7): DVKVTQSSRYLVKRTGEKVFLECVQDMDHENMFWYRQDPGLGLRLIYFSYDVKMKEKGDIPEGYSVSREKKERFSLILESASTNQTSMYLCASGSGGSYEQYFGPGTRLTVT.

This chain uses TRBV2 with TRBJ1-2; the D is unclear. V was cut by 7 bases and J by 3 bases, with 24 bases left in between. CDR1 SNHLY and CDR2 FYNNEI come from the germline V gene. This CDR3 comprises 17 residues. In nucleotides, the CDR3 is TGTGCCAGCAAGCGGGGTTCTTTGACTCCTGTGGACTATGGCTACACCTTC. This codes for CASKRGSLTPVDYGYTF.

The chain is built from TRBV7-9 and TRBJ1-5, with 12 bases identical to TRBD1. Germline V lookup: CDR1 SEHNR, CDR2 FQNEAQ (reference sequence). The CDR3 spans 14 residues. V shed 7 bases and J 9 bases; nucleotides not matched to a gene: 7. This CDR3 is CASTDGTGGLPQHF. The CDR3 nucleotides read TGTGCCAGCACCGACGGGACAGGGGGCCTGCCCCAGCATTTT.

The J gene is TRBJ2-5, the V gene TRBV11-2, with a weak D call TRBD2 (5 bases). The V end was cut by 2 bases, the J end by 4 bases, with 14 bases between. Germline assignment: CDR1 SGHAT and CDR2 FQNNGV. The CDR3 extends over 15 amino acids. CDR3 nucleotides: TGTGCCAGCAGCTTATTAATAGCGTTACGAGAGACCCAGTACTTC. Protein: CASSLLIALRETQYF.

The CDR3 DNA is TGCGCCAGCAGACCGGGAGGCTCCTACGAGCAGTACTTC. This codes for CASRPGGSYEQYF. This sequence joins TRBV5-1 and TRBJ2-7, with 7 bases that match TRBD2. The germline V gene encodes CDR1 SGHRS and CDR2 YFSETQ. Unmatched junction bases numbered 2, after V lost 5 bases and J lost 0 bases. This CDR3 comprises 13 residues.

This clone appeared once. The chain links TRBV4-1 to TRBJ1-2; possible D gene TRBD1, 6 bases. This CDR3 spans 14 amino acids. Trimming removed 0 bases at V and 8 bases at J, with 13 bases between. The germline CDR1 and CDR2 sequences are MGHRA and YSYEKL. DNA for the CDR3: TGCGCCAGCAGCCAAGATGGCGCGGGGGGCGGCTACACCTTC. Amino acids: CASSQDGAGGGYTF.

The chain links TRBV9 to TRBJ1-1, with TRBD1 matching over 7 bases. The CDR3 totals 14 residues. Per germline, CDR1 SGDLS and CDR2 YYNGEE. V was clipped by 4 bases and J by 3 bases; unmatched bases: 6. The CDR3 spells CASSPRQGDTEAFF. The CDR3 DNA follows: TGTGCCAGCAGCCCACGACAGGGCGACACTGAAGCTTTCTTT.

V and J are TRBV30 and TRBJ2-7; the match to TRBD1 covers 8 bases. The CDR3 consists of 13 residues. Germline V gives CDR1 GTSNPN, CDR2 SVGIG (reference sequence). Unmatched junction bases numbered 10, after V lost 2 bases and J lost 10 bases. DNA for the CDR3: TGTGCCTGGAGTCTGGATATACAGGGGGGACAGTACTTC. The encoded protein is CAWSLDIQGGQYF.

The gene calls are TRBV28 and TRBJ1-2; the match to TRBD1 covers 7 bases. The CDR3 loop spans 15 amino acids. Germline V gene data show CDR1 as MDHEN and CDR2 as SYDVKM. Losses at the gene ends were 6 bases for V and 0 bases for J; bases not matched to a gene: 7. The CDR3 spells CASRRTGRANYGYTF. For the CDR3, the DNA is TGTGCCAGCAGACGGACAGGCCGAGCTAACTATGGCTACACCTTC.

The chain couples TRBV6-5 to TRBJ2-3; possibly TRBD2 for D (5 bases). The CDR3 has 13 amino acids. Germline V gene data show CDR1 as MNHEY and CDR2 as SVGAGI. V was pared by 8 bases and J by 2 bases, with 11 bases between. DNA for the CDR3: TGTGCCAGCGGGAGAGACTTCACAGATACGCAGTATTTT. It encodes CASGRDFTDTQYF.

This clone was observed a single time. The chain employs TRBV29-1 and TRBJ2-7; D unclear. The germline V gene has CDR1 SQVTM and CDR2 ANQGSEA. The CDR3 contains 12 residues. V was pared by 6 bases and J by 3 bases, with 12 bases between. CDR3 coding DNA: TGCAGCGTGAACGACAAGAACTACGAGCAGTACTTC. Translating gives CSVNDKNYEQYF.

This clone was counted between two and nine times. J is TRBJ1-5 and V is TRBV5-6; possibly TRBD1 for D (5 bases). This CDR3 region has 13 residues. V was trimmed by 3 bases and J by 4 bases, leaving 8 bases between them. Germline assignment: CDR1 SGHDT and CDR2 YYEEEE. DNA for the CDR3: TGTGCCAGCAGCTGGGCAGGGAATCAGCCCCAGCATTTT. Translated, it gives CASSWAGNQPQHF.

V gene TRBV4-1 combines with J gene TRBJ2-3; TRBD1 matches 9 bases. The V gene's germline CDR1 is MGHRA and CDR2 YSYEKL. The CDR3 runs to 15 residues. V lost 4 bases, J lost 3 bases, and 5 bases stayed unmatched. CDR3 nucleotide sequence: TGCGCCAGCAGCCCCTCGGGACAGGGAACAGATACGCAGTATTTT. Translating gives CASSPSGQGTDTQYF.

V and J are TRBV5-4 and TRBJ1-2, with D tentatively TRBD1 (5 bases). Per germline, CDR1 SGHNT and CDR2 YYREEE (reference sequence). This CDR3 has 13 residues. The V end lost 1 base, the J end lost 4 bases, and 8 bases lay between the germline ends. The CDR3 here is CASSLSGPYGYTF. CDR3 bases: TGTGCCAGCAGCTTGTCAGGGCCCTATGGCTACACCTTC.

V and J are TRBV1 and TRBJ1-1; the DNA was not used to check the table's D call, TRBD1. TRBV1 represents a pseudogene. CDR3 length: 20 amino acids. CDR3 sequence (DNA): TGCACCAGCAGCCAAGTCCCAGACAGGGGCGCTCGGTTGTTGAACACTGAAGCTTTCTTT. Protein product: CTSSQVPDRGARLLNTEAFF.

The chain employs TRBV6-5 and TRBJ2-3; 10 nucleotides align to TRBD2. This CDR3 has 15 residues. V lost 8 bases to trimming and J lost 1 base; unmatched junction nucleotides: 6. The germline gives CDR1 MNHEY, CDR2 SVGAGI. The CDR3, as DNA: TGTGCCAGCGGGCTAGCGGGAGCTGGCACAGATACGCAGTATTTT. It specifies CASGLAGAGTDTQYF.